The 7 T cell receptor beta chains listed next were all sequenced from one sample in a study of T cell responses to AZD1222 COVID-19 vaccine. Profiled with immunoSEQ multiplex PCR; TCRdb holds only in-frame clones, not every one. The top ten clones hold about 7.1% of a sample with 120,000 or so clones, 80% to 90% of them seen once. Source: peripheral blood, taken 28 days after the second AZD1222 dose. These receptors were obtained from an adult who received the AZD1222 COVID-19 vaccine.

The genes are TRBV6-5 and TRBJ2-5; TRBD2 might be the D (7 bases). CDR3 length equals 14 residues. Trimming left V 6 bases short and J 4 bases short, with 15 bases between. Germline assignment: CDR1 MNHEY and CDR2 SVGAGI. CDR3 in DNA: TGTGCCAGCAGGTCGGGGCGGGGGCCAGAGACCCAGTACTTC. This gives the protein CASRSGRGPETQYF.

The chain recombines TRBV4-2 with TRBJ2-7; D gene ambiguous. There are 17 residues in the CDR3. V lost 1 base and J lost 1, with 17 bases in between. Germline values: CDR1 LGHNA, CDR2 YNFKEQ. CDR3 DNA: TGTGCCAGCAGCCAAGCCGCCCCCCCGACACAGTCCTACGAGCAGTACTTC. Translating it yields CASSQAAPPTQSYEQYF.

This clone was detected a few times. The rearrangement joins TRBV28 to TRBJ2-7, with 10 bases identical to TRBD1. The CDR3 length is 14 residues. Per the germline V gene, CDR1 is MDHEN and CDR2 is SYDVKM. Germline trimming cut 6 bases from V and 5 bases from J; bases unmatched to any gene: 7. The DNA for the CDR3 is TGTGCCAGCAGCCCGGACAGGGGGAGGAACGAGCAGTACTTC. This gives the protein CASSPDRGRNEQYF. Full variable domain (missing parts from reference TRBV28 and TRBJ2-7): DVKVTQSSRYLVKRTGEKVFLECVQDMDHENMFWYRQDPGLGLRLIYFSYDVKMKEKGDIPEGYSVSREKKERFSLILESASTNQTSMYLCASSPDRGRNEQYFGPGTRLTVT.

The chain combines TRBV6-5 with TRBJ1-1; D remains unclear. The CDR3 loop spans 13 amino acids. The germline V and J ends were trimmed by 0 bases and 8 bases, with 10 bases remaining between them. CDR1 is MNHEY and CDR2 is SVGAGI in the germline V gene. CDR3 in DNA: TGTGCCAGCAGTTACTCGAAGGCGGCAGAAGCTTTCTTT. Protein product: CASSYSKAAEAFF.

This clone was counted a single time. The CDR3 is CASSLDRGKEQYF. CDR3 nucleotides: TGTGCCAGCAGTTTGGACAGGGGGAAGGAGCAGTACTTC. The rearrangement joins TRBV6-5 to TRBJ2-7; TRBD1 matches 10 bases. This CDR3 region has 13 residues. Unmatched junction bases numbered 4, after V lost 4 bases and J lost 7 bases. Germline lookup yields CDR1 MNHEY and CDR2 SVGAGI.

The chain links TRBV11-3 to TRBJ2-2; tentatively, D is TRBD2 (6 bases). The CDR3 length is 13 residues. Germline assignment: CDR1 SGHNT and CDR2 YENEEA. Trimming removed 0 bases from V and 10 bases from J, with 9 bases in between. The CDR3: CASSLETSVELFF. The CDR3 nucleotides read TGTGCCAGCAGCTTAGAGACTAGTGTGGAGCTGTTTTTT.

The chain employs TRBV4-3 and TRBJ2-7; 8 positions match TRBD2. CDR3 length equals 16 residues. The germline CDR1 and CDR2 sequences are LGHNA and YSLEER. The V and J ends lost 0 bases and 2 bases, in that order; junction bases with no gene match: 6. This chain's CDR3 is CASSQDFTSGTYEQYF. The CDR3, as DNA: TGCGCCAGCAGCCAAGATTTCACTAGCGGTACCTACGAGCAGTACTTC.